A selection of T cell receptor beta chains follows, all from one sample in a study of T cells in localized non-small cell lung cancer. Clones were read by immunoSEQ multiplex PCR, and TCRdb kept only the in-frame ones, dropping some. In the table there are 40,000 or so clones, 70% to 80% of which are singletons. The sample was PBMCs, taken before any cancer treatment. Source of these receptors: a woman aged 40-70 years with stage II squamous cell lung carcinoma. Both conserved end residues are part of each CDR3. A D gene is named only where the DNA matches it firmly. Not every row has a clone size; where given, it reads once, few, many or a size class.

V: TRBV4-1
J: TRBJ1-1
size: few
D: .
CDR3: CASSQDLRRNTEAFF
DNA: TGCGCCAGCAGCCAAGATTTACGGAGGAACACTGAAGCTTTCTTT

V: TRBV12-5
J: TRBJ1-2
size: .
D: .
CDR3: CASGLEGFRGYTF
DNA: TGTGCTAGTGGTTTGGAGGGGTTTAGGGGCTACACCTTC

V: TRBV9
J: TRBJ1-5
size: once
D: TRBD1
CDR3: CASSVGPTTGVSGQPQHF
DNA: TGTGCCAGCAGCGTAGGGCCAACCACAGGGGTGTCGGGTCAGCCCCAGCATTTT

V: TRBV6-6
J: TRBJ1-2
size: .
D: TRBD1
CDR3: CASSRTGSDGYTF
DNA: TGTGCCAGCAGTCGGACAGGGAGTGATGGCTACACCTTC

V: TRBV10-1
J: TRBJ1-1
size: .
D: .
CDR3: CASSDSTARFMNTEAFF
DNA: TGCGCCAGCAGTGATAGCACAGCCCGTTTTATGAACACTGAAGCTTTCTTT

V: TRBV25-1
J: TRBJ2-7
size: medium-sized
D: .
CDR3: CASSEFLGKRFEQYF
DNA: TGTGCCAGCAGTGAATTTTTAGGGAAGAGATTCGAGCAGTACTTC

V: TRBV18
J: TRBJ2-2
size: .
D: .
CDR3: CASSRAAAGELFF
DNA: TGTGCCAGCTCACGGGCGGCAGCCGGGGAGCTGTTTTTT

V: TRBV5-1
J: TRBJ1-4
size: .
D: .
CDR3: CASSLGATGKEKLFF
DNA: TGCGCCAGCAGCTTGGGAGCAACAGGGAAGGAAAAACTGTTTTTT

V: TRBV28
J: TRBJ1-5
size: .
D: .
CDR3: CASSPPINEAQHF
DNA: TGTGCCAGCAGTCCCCCCATTAATGAAGCCCAGCATTTT

V: TRBV5-1
J: TRBJ2-1
size: .
D: .
CDR3: CASSFRQEYTEQFF
DNA: TGCGCCAGCAGCTTCCGACAAGAGTATACTGAGCAGTTCTTC

V: TRBV28
J: TRBJ1-6
size: .
D: .
CDR3: CASSLGGHGGGPLLALHF
DNA: TGTGCCAGCAGTTTAGGAGGACACGGTGGCGGGCCCTTGTTGGCCCTCCACTTT

V: TRBV28
J: TRBJ2-5
size: .
D: TRBD2
CDR3: CASSLSSGRLEETQYF
DNA: TGTGCCAGCAGTTTATCTAGCGGGAGATTAGAAGAGACCCAGTACTTC

V: TRBV7-9
J: TRBJ1-5
size: .
D: .
CDR3: CASSSGRSRPQHF
DNA: TGTGCCAGCAGCTCGGGCCGGAGTAGGCCCCAGCATTTT

V: TRBV5-1
J: TRBJ2-5
size: .
D: .
CDR3: CASSLARPGWAELNYQETQYF
DNA: TGCGCCAGCAGCTTGGCCCGGCCCGGCTGGGCGGAACTTAATTACCAAGAGACCCAGTACTTC

V: TRBV28
J: TRBJ1-3
size: once
D: .
CDR3: CASSDRGGVGNTIYF
DNA: TGTGCCAGCAGCGACCGGGGAGGGGTAGGAAACACCATATATTTT

V: TRBV6-5
J: TRBJ2-7
size: .
D: TRBD1
CDR3: CASSYGGQGAYEQYF
DNA: TGTGCCAGCAGTTACGGGGGACAGGGGGCCTACGAGCAGTACTTC

V: TRBV7-9
J: TRBJ1-1
size: .
D: TRBD1
CDR3: CASSGTGQGMNTEAFF
DNA: TGTGCCAGCAGCGGAACGGGACAGGGGATGAACACTGAAGCTTTCTTT

V: TRBV9
J: TRBJ1-1
size: once
D: .
CDR3: CASSVGTGGVMNTEAFF
DNA: TGTGCCAGCAGCGTAGGGACGGGTGGGGTTATGAACACTGAAGCTTTCTTT

V: TRBV5-4
J: TRBJ2-5
size: medium-sized
D: .
CDR3: CASSLETAETQYF
DNA: TGTGCCAGCAGCTTGGAGACGGCGGAGACCCAGTACTTC

V: TRBV7-9
J: TRBJ1-6
size: .
D: .
CDR3: CASSLDGVLGSPLHF
DNA: TGTGCCAGCAGCTTAGATGGGGTCTTAGGTTCACCCCTCCACTTT

V: TRBV19
J: TRBJ2-1
size: .
D: TRBD1
CDR3: CASTLVGQGYNEQFF
DNA: TGTGCCAGTACTCTGGTGGGACAGGGCTACAATGAGCAGTTCTTC

V: TRBV19
J: TRBJ2-5
size: .
D: TRBD2
CDR3: CASSIGLASETQYF
DNA: TGTGCCAGTAGTATAGGACTAGCGTCAGAGACCCAGTACTTC

V: TRBV18
J: TRBJ2-7
size: once
D: .
CDR3: CASSPPRGATYEQYF
DNA: TGTGCCAGCTCACCACCGAGGGGGGCCACCTACGAGCAGTACTTC